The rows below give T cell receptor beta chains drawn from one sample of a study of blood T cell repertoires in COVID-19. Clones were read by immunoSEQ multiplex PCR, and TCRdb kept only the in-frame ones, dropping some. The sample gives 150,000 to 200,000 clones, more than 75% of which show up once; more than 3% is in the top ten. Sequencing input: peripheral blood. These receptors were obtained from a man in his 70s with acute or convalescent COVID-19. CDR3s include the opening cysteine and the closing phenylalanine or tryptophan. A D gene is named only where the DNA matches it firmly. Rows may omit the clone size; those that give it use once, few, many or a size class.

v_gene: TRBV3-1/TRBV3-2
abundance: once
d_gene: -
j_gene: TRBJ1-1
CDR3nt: TGTGCCAGCAGCCAAATATCCGGGGCGGGGACTGAAGCTTTCTTT
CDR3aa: CASSQISGAGTEAFF

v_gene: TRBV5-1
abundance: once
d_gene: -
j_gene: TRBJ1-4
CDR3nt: TGCGCCAGCAGCTCCCAAACAGGCAATACTAATGAAAAACTGTTTTTT
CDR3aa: CASSSQTGNTNEKLFF

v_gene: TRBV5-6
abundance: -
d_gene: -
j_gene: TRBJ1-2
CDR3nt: TGTGCCAGCAGCTTGGCCGACAGAAACTATGGCTACACCTTC
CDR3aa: CASSLADRNYGYTF

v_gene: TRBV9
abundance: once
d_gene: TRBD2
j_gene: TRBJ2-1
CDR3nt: TGTGCCAGCAGCGTAGCAGCGGGAGGGTGGAATGAGCAGTTCTTC
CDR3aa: CASSVAAGGWNEQFF

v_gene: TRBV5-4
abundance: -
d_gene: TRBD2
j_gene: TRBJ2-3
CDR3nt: TGTGCCAGCAGCTCCCTAGCGGGCATCACAGATACGCAGTATTTT
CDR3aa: CASSSLAGITDTQYF

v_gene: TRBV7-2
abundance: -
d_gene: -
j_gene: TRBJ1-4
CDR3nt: TGTGCCAGCAGCCGGGAAAGTGAGGGGGCTAATGAAAAACTGTTTTTT
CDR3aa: CASSRESEGANEKLFF

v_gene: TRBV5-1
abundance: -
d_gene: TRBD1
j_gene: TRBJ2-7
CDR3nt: TGCGCCAGCAGCTTGCAACAGGGGGAGGTGCGCGAGCAGTACTTC
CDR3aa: CASSLQQGEVREQYF

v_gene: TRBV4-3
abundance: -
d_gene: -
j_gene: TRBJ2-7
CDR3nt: TGCGCCAGCAGCCAAGGACCAGGGGCTGAAGGGTACGAGCAGTACTTC
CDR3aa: CASSQGPGAEGYEQYF

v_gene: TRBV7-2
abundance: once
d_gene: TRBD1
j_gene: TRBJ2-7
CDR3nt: TGTGCCAGCAGCCCCGGACAGGGTGCATTTTACGAGCAGTACTTC
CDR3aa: CASSPGQGAFYEQYF

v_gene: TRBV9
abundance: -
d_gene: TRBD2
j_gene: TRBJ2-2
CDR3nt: TGTGCCAGCAACCTAGCGGGAGTGGGCGGGGAGCTGTTTTTT
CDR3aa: CASNLAGVGGELFF

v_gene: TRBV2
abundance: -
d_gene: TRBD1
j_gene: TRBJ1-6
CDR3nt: TGTGCCAGCAGTGTCCGGGACAGGGACAATTCACCCCTCCACTTT
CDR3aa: CASSVRDRDNSPLHF

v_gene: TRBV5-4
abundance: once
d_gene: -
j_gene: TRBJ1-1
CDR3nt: TGTGCCAGCAGCCTCCTGGAGACTGAAGCTTTCTTT
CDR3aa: CASSLLETEAFF

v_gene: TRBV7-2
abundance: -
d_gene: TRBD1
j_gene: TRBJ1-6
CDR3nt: TGTGCCAGCAGCCCTGGGCAGGGGGCCTTTGCACCCCTCCACTTT
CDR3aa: CASSPGQGAFAPLHF

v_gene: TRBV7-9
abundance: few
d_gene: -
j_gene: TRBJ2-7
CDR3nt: TGTGCCAGCAGCTTAGCGGGCAGTTCCTACGAGCAGTACTTC
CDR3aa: CASSLAGSSYEQYF

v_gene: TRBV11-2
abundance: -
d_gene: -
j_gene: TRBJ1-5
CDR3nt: TGTGCCAGCAGCTTAGGGAGAGGTAATCAGCCCCAGCATTTT
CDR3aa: CASSLGRGNQPQHF

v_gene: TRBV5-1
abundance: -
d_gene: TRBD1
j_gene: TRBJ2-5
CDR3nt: TGCGCCAGCAGCACTACAGGGGTTGGGGAGACCCAGTACTTC
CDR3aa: CASSTTGVGETQYF

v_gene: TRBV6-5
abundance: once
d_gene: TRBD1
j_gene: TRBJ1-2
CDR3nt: TGTGCCAGTGGACAGGGACAAGGCTACACCTTC
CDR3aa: CASGQGQGYTF